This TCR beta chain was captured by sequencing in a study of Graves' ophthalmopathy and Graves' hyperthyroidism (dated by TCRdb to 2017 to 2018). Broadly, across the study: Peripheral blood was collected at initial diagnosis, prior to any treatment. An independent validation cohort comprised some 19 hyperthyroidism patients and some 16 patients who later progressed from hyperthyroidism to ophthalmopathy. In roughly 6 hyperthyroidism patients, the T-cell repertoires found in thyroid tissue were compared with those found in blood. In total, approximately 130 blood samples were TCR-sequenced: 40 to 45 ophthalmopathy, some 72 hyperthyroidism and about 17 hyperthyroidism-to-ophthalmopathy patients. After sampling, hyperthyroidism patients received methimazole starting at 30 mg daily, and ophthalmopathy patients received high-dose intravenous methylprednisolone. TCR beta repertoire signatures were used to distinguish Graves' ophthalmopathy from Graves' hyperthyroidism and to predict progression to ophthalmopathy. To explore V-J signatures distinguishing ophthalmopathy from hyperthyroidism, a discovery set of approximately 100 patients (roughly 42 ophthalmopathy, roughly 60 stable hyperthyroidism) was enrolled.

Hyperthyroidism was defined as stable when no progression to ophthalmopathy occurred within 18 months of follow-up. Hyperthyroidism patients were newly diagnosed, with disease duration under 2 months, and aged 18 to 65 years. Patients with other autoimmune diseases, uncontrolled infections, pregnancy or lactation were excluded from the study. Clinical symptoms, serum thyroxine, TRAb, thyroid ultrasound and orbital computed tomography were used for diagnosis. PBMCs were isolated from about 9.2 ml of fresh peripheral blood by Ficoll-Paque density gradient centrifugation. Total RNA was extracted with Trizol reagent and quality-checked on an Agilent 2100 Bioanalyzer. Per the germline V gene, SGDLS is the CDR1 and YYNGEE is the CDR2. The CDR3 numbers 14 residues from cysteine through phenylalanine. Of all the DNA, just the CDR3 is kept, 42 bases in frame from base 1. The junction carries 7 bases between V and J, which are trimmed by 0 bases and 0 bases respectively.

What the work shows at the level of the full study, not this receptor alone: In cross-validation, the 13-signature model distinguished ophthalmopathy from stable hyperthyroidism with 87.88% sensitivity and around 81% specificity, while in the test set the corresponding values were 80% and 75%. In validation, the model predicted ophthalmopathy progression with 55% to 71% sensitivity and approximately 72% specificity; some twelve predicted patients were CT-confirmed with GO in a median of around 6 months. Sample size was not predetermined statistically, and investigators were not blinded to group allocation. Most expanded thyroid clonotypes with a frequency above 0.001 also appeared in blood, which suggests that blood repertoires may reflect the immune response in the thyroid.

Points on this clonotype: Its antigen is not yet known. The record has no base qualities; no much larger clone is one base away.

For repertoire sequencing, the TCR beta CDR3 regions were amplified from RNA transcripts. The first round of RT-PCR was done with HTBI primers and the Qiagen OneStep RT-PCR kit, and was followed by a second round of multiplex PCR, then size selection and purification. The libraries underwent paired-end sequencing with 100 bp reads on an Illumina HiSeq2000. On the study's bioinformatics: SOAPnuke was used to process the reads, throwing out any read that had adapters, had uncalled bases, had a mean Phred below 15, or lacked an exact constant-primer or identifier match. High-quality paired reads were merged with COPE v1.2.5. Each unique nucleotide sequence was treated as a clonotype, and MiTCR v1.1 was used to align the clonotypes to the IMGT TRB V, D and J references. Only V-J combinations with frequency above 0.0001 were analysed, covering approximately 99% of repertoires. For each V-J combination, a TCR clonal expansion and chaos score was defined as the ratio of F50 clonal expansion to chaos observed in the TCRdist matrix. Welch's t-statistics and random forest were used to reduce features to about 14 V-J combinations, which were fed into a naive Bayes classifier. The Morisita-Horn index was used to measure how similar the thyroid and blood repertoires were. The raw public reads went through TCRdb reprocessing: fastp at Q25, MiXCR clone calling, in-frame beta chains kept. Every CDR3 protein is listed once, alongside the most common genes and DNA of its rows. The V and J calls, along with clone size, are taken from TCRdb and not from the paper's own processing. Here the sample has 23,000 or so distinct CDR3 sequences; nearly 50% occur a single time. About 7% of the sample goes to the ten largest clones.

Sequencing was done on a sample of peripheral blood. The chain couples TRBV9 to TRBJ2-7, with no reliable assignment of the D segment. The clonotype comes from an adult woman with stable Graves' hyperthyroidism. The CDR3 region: CASSVDSSSYEQYF. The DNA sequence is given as TGTGCCAGCAGCGTAGATAGTTCCTCCTACGAGCAGTACTTC.